This T cell receptor beta chain was observed in a study of blood T cells in healthy people across ages. Study conclusions and caveats: In long-lived donors, naive CD4+ cell counts and diversity exceeded those of aged donors. Percentage of naive T cells showed a strong correlation with TCR beta diversity.

A sample-barcoded 5' primer and a J-beta primer mix were used in a second PCR of roughly 6 to 11 cycles. From the 5' RACE reads, TCRdb called clonotypes with MiXCR, one entry per CDR3 protein. The table shows over 1,500,000 distinct CDR3 sequences, with around half occurring only once. Germline V lookup: CDR1 MNHEY, CDR2 SVGAGI. This CDR3 has 13 amino acids. The V and J ends lost 5 bases and 4 bases, in that order; junction bases with no gene match: 4. About this clonotype: The antigen is not known.

J is TRBJ1-2 and V is TRBV6-5; TRBD1 matches 7 bases. This receptor was identified in a woman aged 40-49 years in good health. Source material: blood. The CDR3 reads CASSPRGIYGYTF. The CDR3 bases are TGTGCCAGCAGTCCCAGGGGGATCTATGGCTACACCTTC.